This T cell receptor (beta chain) was identified in a study of T cell clonotyping in hematopoietic cell transplantation. The study, taken as a whole, reports: Pathologically expanded recipient clonotypes increased progressively from day 30 to day 180 as diversity fell. At the given depth, recipient repertoires were over 95% de novo clonotypes.

The junction had 5 bases not matched to a gene; V was cut back by 5 bases and J by 5 bases. The CDR3 extends over 14 amino acids. In germline, CDR1 is SGHTA, CDR2 FQGTGA. TCRdb's copy holds only in-frame clones and misses some; the assay was immunoSEQ multiplex PCR. Of about 29,000 clones in the sample, about 90% were seen once. As regards this clone: Its antigen is unidentified.

The rearrangement uses TRBV7-3 and TRBJ2-2, with TRBD2 matching over 7 bases. The TCR was taken from a female patient aged 50-65 years who had an allogeneic stem cell transplant from a related donor, so the T cells may come from the graft donor. Some clones in this sample may be carry-over from other donors' samples. Source: PBMCs, taken 100 days after allogeneic stem cell transplant. This CDR3 is CASSPRGGTGELFF. The CDR3 DNA sequence: TGTGCCAGCAGCCCCCGGGGAGGGACCGGGGAGCTGTTTTTT.